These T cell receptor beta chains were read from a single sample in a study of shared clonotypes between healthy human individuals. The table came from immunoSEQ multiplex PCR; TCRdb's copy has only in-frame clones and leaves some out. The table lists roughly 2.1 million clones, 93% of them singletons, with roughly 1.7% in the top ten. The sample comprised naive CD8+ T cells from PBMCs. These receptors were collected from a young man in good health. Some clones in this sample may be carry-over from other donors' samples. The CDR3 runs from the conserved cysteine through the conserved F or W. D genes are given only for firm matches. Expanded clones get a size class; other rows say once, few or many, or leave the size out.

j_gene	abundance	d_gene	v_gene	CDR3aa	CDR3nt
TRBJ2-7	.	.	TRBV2	CASSRAAGPQPNEQYF	TGTGCCAGCAGCCGCGCCGCAGGCCCCCAACCCAACGAGCAGTACTTC
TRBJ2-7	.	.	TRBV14	CASRPTDYYEQYF	TGTGCCAGCAGACCGACAGACTACTACGAGCAGTACTTC
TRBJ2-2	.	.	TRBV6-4	CASSAGNTGELFF	TGTGCCAGCAGTGCCGGGAACACCGGGGAGCTGTTTTTT
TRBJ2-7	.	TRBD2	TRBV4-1	CASSQGTSGNYEQYF	TGCGCCAGCAGCCAAGGGACTAGCGGGAACTACGAGCAGTACTTC
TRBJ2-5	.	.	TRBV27	CASSPQARGAGLQETQYF	TGTGCCAGCAGTCCCCAGGCCCGCGGGGCAGGGTTACAAGAGACCCAGTACTTC
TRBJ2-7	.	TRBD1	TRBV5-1	CASSFVMGTGNEQYF	TGCGCCAGCAGCTTCGTAATGGGGACAGGGAACGAGCAGTACTTC
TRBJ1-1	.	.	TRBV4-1	CASSQAPGTEAFF	TGCGCCAGCAGCCAAGCCCCAGGCACTGAAGCTTTCTTT
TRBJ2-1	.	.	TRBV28	CASSLSPGVGGFF	TGTGCCAGCAGTCTTTCCCCGGGGGTTGGAGGGTTCTTC
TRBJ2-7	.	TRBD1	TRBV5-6	CASSPGQGLSEQYF	TGTGCCAGCAGCCCGGGACAGGGCCTCTCCGAGCAGTACTTC
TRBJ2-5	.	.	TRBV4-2	CASSQEDPSGETQYF	TGTGCCAGCAGCCAAGAGGACCCGAGCGGGGAGACCCAGTACTTC
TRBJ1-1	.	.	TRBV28	CASSPPEGLITEAFF	TGTGCCAGCAGTCCTCCCGAGGGGCTAATCACTGAAGCTTTCTTT
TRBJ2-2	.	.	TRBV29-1	CSGRWNTGELFF	TGCAGCGGGCGGTGGAACACCGGGGAGCTGTTTTTT
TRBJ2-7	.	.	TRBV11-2	CASSLSTTVRPYEQYF	TGTGCCAGCAGCCTAAGTACGACCGTTCGACCCTACGAGCAGTACTTC
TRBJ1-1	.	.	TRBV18	CASSPPTPMNTEAFF	TGTGCCAGCTCACCCCCGACCCCTATGAACACTGAAGCTTTCTTT
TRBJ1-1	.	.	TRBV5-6	CASSFGRTHTEAFF	TGTGCCAGCAGCTTTGGGAGAACCCACACTGAAGCTTTCTTT
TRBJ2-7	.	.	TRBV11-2	CASSLAGLVYEQYF	TGTGCCAGCAGCTTAGCGGGATTAGTATACGAGCAGTACTTC
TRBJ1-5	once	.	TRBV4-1	CASSQGRNSNQPQHF	TGCGCCAGCAGCCAAGGCAGGAATAGCAATCAGCCCCAGCATTTT
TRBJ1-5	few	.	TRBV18	CASSPLEGHPNQPQHF	TGTGCCAGCTCACCCCTAGAGGGACACCCCAATCAGCCCCAGCATTTT
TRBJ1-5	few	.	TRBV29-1	CSVETRVGHF	TGCAGCGTTGAAACGAGAGTGGGACATTTT
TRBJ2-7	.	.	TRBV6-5	CASSYTPGPVYEQYF	TGTGCCAGCAGTTACACCCCGGGACCCGTCTACGAGCAGTACTTC
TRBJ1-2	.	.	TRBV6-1	CASSEAPRVLGSGFGYTF	TGTGCCAGCAGTGAAGCACCCCGGGTTTTGGGGTCGGGGTTTGGCTACACCTTC
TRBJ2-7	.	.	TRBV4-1	CASSQVGSSYEQYF	TGCGCCAGCAGCCAAGTGGGGAGCTCCTACGAGCAGTACTTC
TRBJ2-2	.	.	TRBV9	CASSLGQLNTGELFF	TGTGCCAGCAGCCTTGGACAGTTGAACACCGGGGAGCTGTTTTTT
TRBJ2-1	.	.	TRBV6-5	CASSYFLGPGNEQFF	TGTGCCAGCAGTTACTTTTTAGGGCCCGGCAATGAGCAGTTCTTC
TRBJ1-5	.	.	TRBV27	CASSLFWGSNQPQHF	TGTGCCAGCAGTTTATTTTGGGGGTCGAATCAGCCCCAGCATTTT
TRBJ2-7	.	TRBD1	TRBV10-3	CAISGTDDYEQYF	TGTGCCATCTCCGGGACAGACGACTACGAGCAGTACTTC
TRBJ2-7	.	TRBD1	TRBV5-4	CASSYQGVEQYF	TGTGCCAGCAGCTACCAGGGGGTCGAGCAGTACTTC
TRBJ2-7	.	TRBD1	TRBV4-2	CASSQGDRPTYEQYF	TGTGCCAGCAGCCAAGGGGACAGGCCGACCTACGAGCAGTACTTC
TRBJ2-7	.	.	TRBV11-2	CASSLTARDYEQYF	TGTGCCAGCAGCTTAACGGCCAGGGACTACGAGCAGTACTTC
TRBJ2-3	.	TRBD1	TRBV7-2	CASSWTGFDTDTQYF	TGTGCCAGCAGCTGGACAGGGTTCGACACAGATACGCAGTATTTT
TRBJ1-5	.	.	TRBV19	CASSISRSQNQPQHF	TGTGCCAGTAGTATATCCCGGTCCCAAAATCAGCCCCAGCATTTT
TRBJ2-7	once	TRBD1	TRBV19	CASSIVEDRGYEQYF	TGTGCCAGTAGTATAGTCGAGGACAGGGGGTACGAGCAGTACTTC
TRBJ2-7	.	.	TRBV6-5	CASSSPRRGHYEQYF	TGTGCCAGCAGTTCCCCAAGGCGGGGCCACTACGAGCAGTACTTC